This TCR beta chain was documented in a study of shared clonotypes between healthy human individuals. Study-level points and caveats: The study's rarefaction showed incomplete sorted-subset sequencing despite large depth.

Assay execution proceeded at the deep level. Sequencing was performed with immunoSEQ multiplex PCR; in TCRdb, only in-frame clones are kept and a portion is missing. Of approximately 1.5 million clones listed, 98% to 99% are singletons. The donor cohort consisted entirely of Caucasian adults residing in Nashville, Tennessee. Researchers partitioned CD4+ cells into CD45RA+ naive and CD45RA-negative memory subsets. On this clone itself: The antigen remains unidentified.

This CDR3 contains 15 residues. After removal of 5 bases from V and 4 bases from J, the junction contained 8 bases not matched to a gene. Germline V lookup: CDR1 SGHRS, CDR2 YFSETQ. V and J are TRBV5-1 and TRBJ2-7; the match to TRBD1 covers 11 bases. The TCR was taken from a man aged 25 to 40 in good health. The sample consisted of naive CD4+ T cells sorted from blood. Specified subset: CD45RA+ positively selected. CDR3: CASSPGQGAEYEQYF. As DNA, the CDR3 is TGCGCCAGCAGTCCTGGACAGGGGGCGGAATACGAGCAGTACTTC.